One sample yielded the 4 T cell receptor beta chains listed below, sequenced in a study of OX40 agonist ivuxolimab in advanced cancers. Libraries were prepared by immunoSEQ multiplex PCR; TCRdb keeps only in-frame clonotypes and omits some of them. Of tens of thousands of clones in the sample, approximately 91% are singletons; the top ten hold roughly 25%. Sequenced material: CD4+ or CD8+ T cells sorted from blood, taken in a trial of the OX40 agonist ivuxolimab. These receptors were taken from an adult with an advanced solid tumor such as melanoma, head and neck, liver or kidney cancer.

This chain uses TRBV5-6 with TRBJ2-7, with 13 bases identical to TRBD2. CDR1 SGHDT and CDR2 YYEEEE come from the germline V gene. V lost 4 bases and J lost 4; bases outside the gene matches: 11. The CDR3 has 17 amino acids. The CDR3 region is CASSIGGTSGIMYEQYF. As DNA, the CDR3 is TGTGCCAGCAGCATCGGGGGGACTAGCGGGATTATGTACGAGCAGTACTTC.

The rearrangement links TRBV28 to TRBJ1-5; a weak D match, TRBD1 (5 bases). V lost 4 bases to trimming and J lost 0 bases, with 10 bases between them. Germline V gene sequence: CDR1 MDHEN, CDR2 SYDVKM. The CDR3 covers 15 residues. CDR3 sequence reads: CASSWGVYSNQPQHF. The CDR3, as DNA: TGTGCCAGCAGTTGGGGGGTCTATAGCAATCAGCCCCAGCATTTT.

The V gene is TRBV11-2, the J gene TRBJ2-7; 10 bases line up with TRBD1. The CDR3 has 15 amino acids. Germline-derived CDR1 and CDR2 are SGHAT and FQNNGV. V gave up 5 bases and J gave up 5 bases; unmatched junction bases: 9. The CDR3 nucleotides read TGTGCCAGCAGCGCAGCCGGGACAGGGGTAAACGAGCAGTACTTC. It specifies CASSAAGTGVNEQYF.

The CDR3 DNA reads TGTGCCAGCAGCAAAGTACGAGAGCGGGAGTGGGAAGAGACCCAGTACTTC. It is translated as CASSKVREREWEETQYF. The rearrangement links TRBV21-1 to TRBJ2-5; the table's D gene call, TRBD2, was not cross checked with the DNA. TRBV21-1 is marked as a pseudogene. The CDR3 length is 17 residues.